This TCR beta chain was recorded in a study of T cell clonotyping in hematopoietic cell transplantation. Study results and caveats: Recipient TCR diversity dropped after transplant; expanded clonotypes rose from day 30 to 180.

Only in-frame clones appear in the TCRdb table, and some are missing; sequencing was by immunoSEQ multiplex PCR. The sample lists more than 20,000 clones; roughly nine tenths were seen once. The time point was: recipient sample about 28 days before transplant, after cytoreduction. Recipient blood drawn about 28 days pretransplant and days 30, 100, 180 after. As for this clone: Its cognate antigen is unknown.

V gave up 4 bases and J gave up 4 bases; unmatched junction bases: 13. Germline values: CDR1 LGHNA, CDR2 YNFKEQ. The CDR3 is made up of 16 amino acids. The sequence was collected from a man between 18 and 29 years old with biphenotypic leukemia. Some clones in this sample may be carry-over from other donors' samples. V and J are TRBV4-2 and TRBJ2-7, with TRBD1 matching 7 bases. Sequenced here: peripheral blood mononuclear cells, sampled before stem cell transplant. In DNA, the CDR3 is TGTGCCAGCAGCCGGAACCGGGACAGCCAGGGATACGAGCAGTACTTC. Its protein product is CASSRNRDSQGYEQYF.